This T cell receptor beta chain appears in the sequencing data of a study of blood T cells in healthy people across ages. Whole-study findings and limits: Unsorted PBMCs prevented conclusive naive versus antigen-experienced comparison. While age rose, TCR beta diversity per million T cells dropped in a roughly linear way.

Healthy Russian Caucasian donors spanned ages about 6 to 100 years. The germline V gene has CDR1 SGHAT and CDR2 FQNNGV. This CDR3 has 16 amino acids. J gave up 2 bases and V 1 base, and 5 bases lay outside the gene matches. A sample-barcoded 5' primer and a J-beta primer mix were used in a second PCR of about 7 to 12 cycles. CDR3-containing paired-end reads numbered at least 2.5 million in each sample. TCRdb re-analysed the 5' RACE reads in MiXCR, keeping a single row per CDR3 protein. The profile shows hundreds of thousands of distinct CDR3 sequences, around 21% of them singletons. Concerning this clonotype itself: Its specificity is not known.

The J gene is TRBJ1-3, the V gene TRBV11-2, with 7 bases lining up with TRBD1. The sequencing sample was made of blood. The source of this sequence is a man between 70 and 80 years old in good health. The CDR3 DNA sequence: TGTGCCAGCAGCTTAGGGCCGACAGGGACTGGAAACACCATATATTTT. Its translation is CASSLGPTGTGNTIYF.